The present TCR beta chain was sequenced within a study of control samples from healthy donors and cancer patients. Using immunoSEQ multiplex PCR, the repertoire was profiled, and TCRdb retains in-frame clones only, with some absent. The sample lists some 100,000 clones, just over 90% seen once, with 8% in the top ten. The count of this clone is one. Germline lookup yields CDR1 LGHNA and CDR2 YNFKEQ. The CDR3 has 16 amino acids. Trimming at V came to 0 bases and at J to 1 base, leaving 4 bases not matched to a gene. This receptor was identified in a man between 18 and 29 years old in good health. The sequenced sample was blood. The chain links TRBV4-2 to TRBJ2-7, with 9 bases fitting TRBD2. In nucleotides, the CDR3 is TGTGCCAGCAGCCAAGATGCGGCGGGAGGGTCCTACGAGCAGTACTTC. The encoded protein is CASSQDAAGGSYEQYF.